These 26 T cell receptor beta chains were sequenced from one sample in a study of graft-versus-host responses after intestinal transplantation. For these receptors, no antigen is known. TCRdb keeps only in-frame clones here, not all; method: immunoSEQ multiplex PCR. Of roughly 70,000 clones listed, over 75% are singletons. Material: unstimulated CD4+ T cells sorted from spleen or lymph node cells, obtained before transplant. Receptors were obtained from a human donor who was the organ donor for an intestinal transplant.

DNA for the CDR3: TGTGCCAGCAGGTTAGCGGGGGGGAAAGAGACCCAGTACTTC. This translates into CASRLAGGKETQYF. J is TRBJ2-5 and V is TRBV6-1; 11 bases map to TRBD2. Germline CDR1 reads MNHNS; CDR2 reads SASEGT. The CDR3 totals 14 residues. V lost 6 bases, J lost 3 bases, and 3 bases stayed unmatched.

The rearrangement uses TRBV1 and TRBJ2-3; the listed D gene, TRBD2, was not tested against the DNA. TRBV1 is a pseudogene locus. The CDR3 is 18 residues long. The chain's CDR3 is CTSSRNIAGGPSFSTQYF. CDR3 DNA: TGCACCAGCAGCCGAAACATAGCGGGGGGGCCAAGTTTTAGTACGCAGTATTTT.

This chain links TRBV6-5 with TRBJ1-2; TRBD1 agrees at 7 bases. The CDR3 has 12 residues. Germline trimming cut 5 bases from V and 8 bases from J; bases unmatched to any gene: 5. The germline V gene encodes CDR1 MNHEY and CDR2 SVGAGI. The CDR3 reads CASSEQGLGYTF. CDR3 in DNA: TGTGCCAGCAGTGAACAGGGGTTAGGCTACACCTTC.

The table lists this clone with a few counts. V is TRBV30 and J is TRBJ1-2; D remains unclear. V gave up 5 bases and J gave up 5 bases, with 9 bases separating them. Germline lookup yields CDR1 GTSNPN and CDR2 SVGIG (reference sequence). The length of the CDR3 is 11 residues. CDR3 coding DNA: TGTGCCTGGGAACAGACATATGGCTACACCTTC. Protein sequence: CAWEQTYGYTF.

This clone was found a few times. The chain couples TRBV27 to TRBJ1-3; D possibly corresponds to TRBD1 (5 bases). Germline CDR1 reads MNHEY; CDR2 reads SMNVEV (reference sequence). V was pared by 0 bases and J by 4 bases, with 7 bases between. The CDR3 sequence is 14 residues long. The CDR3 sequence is CASSLSGAGNTIYF. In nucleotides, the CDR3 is TGTGCCAGCAGTTTATCAGGGGCCGGAAACACCATATATTTT.

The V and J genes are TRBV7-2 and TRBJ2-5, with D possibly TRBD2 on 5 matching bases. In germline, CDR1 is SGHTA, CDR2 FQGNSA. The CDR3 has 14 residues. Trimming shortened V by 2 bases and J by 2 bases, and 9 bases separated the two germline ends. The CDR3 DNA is TGTGCCAGCAGCTTATACACTAGACAAGAGACCCAGTACTTC. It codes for CASSLYTRQETQYF.

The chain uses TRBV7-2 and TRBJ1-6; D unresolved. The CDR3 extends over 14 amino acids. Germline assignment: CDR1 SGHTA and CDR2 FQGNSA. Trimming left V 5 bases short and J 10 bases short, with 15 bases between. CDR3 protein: CASSPRRGESPLHF. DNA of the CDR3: TGTGCCAGCAGCCCACGTCGTGGGGAGTCACCCCTCCACTTT.

CDR3: CASSAGVGDRGDQETQYF. In DNA form, the CDR3 reads TGTGCCAGCAGCGCGGGGGTCGGGGACAGGGGGGACCAAGAGACCCAGTACTTC. The chain carries TRBV5-6 and TRBJ2-5, with TRBD1 identical over 11 bases. This CDR3 is 18 amino acids long. Germline V gene lookup returns CDR1 SGHDT and CDR2 YYEEEE. V lost 4 bases and J lost 0; bases outside the gene matches: 11.

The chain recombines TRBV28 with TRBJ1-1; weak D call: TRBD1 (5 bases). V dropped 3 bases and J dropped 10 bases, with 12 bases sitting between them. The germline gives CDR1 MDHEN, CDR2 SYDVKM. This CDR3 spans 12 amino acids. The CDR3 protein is CASSFGRRVAFF. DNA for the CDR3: TGTGCCAGCAGTTTCGGGCGCAGGGTAGCTTTCTTT.

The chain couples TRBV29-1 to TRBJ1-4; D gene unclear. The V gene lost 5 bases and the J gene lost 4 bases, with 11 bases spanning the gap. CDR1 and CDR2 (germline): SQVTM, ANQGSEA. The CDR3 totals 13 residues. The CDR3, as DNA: TGCAGCGTTCGACGGACTAATAATGAAAAACTGTTTTTT. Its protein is CSVRRTNNEKLFF.

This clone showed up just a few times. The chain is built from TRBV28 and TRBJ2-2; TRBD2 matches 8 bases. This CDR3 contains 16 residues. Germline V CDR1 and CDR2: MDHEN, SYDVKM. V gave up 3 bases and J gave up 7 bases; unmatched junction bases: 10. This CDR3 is CASSFPGGPRVGELFF. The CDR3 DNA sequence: TGTGCCAGCAGTTTCCCGGGGGGGCCTAGGGTCGGGGAGCTGTTTTTT.

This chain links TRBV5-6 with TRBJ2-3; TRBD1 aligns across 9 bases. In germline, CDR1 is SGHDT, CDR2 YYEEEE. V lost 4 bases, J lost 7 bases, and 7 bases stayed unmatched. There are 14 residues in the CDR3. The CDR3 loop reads CASSRTGVGNTQYF. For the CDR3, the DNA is TGTGCCAGCAGCCGGACAGGGGTTGGGAATACGCAGTATTTT.

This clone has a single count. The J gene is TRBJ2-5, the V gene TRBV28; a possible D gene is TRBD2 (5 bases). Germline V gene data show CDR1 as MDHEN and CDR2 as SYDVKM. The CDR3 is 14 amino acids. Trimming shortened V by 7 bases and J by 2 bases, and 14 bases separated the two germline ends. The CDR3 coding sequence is TGTGCCAGCACCTTAAGCCGGGGTCAAGAGACCCAGTACTTC. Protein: CASTLSRGQETQYF. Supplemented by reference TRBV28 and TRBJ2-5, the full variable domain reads DVKVTQSSRYLVKRTGEKVFLECVQDMDHENMFWYRQDPGLGLRLIYFSYDVKMKEKGDIPEGYSVSREKKERFSLILESASTNQTSMYLCASTLSRGQETQYFGPGTRLLVL.

This CDR3 reads CAWSVEASSTDTQYF. The CDR3 region has the DNA TGTGCCTGGAGTGTAGAAGCAAGTAGCACAGATACGCAGTATTTT. The V and J genes are TRBV30 and TRBJ2-3; no reliable D call. In germline, CDR1 is GTSNPN, CDR2 SVGIG (reference sequence). The CDR3 length is 15 residues. V lost 0 bases, J lost 0 bases, and 10 bases lay in between.

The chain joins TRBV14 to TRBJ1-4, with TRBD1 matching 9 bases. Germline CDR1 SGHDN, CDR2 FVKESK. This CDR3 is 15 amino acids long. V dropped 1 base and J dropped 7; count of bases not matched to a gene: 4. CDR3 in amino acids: CASSQGGQGFEKLFF. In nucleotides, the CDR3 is TGTGCCAGCAGCCAAGGGGGACAGGGCTTTGAAAAACTGTTTTTT. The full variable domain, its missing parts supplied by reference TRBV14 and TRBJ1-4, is EAGVTQFPSHSVIEKGQTVTLRCDPISGHDNLYWYRRVMGKEIKFLLHFVKESKQDESGMPNNRFLAERTGGTYSTLKVQPAELEDSGVYFCASSQGGQGFEKLFFGSGTQLSVL.

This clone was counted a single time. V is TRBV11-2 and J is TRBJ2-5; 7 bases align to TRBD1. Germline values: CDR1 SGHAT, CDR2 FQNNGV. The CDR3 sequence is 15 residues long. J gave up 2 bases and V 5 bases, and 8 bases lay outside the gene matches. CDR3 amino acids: CASSPTRTGQETQYF. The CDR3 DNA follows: TGTGCCAGCAGCCCCACGAGGACAGGTCAAGAGACCCAGTACTTC.

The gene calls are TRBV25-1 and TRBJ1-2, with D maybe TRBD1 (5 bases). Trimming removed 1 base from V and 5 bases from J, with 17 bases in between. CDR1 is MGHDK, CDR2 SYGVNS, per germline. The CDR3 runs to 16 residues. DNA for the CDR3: TGTGCCAGCAGTGAATCTCCGGGGGGTTGGCTGTATGGCTACACCTTC. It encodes CASSESPGGWLYGYTF.

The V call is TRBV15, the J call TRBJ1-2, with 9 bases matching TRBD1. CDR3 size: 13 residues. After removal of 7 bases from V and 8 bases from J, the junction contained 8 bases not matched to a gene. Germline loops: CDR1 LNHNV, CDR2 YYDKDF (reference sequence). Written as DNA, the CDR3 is TGTGCCACCAACTCGGACAGGGGCTACGGCTACACCTTC. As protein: CATNSDRGYGYTF.

The CDR3 DNA follows: TGTGCCAGCAGCTTTTCCCGGGGAAGCACAGATACGCAGTATTTT. It encodes CASSFSRGSTDTQYF. This chain joins TRBV5-6 and TRBJ2-3; D might be TRBD2 (5 bases). The CDR3 has 15 amino acids. Trimming removed 2 bases from V and 0 bases from J, with 10 bases in between. The germline V gene encodes CDR1 SGHDT and CDR2 YYEEEE.

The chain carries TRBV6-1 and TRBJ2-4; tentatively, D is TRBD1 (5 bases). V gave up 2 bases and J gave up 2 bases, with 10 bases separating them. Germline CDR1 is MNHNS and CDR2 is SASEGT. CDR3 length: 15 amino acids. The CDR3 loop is CASSEMGQTKNIQYF. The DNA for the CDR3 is TGTGCCAGCAGTGAAATGGGGCAGACCAAAAACATTCAGTACTTC.

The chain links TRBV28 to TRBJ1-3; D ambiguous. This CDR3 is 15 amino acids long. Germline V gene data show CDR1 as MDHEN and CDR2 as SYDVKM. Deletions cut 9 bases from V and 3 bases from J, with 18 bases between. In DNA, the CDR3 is TGTGCCAGTGCGAATGAAGCCCTCGTTGGAAACACCATATATTTT. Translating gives CASANEALVGNTIYF.

As DNA, the CDR3 is TGTGCCAGCTCCGGGACACTACAAGAGACCCAGTACTTC. It specifies CASSGTLQETQYF. The V gene is TRBV18, the J gene TRBJ2-5, with a weak D call TRBD1 (6 bases). The CDR3 runs 13 residues. Germline CDR1 reads KGHSH; CDR2 reads LQKENI. Trimming left V 6 bases short and J 2 bases short, with 10 bases between.

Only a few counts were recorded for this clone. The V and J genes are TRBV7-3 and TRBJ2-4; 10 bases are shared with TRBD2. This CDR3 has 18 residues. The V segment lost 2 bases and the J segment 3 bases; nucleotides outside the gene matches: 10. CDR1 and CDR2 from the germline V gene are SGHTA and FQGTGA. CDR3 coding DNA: TGTGCCAGCAGCTTAGGTCCTAGCGGGGGTGCGGTCAAAAACATTCAGTACTTC. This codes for CASSLGPSGGAVKNIQYF.

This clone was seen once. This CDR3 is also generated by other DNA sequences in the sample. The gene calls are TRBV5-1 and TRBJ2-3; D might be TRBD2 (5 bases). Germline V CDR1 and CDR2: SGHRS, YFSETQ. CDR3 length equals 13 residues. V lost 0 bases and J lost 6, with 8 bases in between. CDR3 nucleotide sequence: TGCGCCAGCAGCTTGGGGGGAGCGGATACGCAGTATTTT. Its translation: CASSLGGADTQYF.

The CDR3 coding sequence is TGTGCCAGCAGAGCAGGCAATGTGCTGTTTTTT. This encodes CASRAGNVLFF. This rearrangement joins TRBV6-5 to TRBJ1-4, with D unclear. The ends were cut back, 6 bases at V and 14 bases at J, with 13 bases in the middle. CDR1 and CDR2 (germline): MNHEY, SVGAGI. The CDR3 consists of 11 residues.

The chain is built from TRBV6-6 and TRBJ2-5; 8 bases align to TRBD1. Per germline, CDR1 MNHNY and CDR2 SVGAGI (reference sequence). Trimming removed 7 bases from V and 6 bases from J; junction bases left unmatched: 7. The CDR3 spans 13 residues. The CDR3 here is CASIPQGEKTQYF. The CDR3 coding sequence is TGTGCCAGCATTCCACAGGGGGAAAAGACCCAGTACTTC.